The rows below give T cell receptor beta chains drawn from one sample of a study of graft-versus-host responses after intestinal transplantation. Measured with immunoSEQ multiplex PCR; TCRdb has only the in-frame clones, and not every one. The table has 88,000 or so clones, approximately 87% seen once. No antigens are known for them. This specimen consisted of unstimulated CD4+ T cells sorted from spleen or lymph node cells, obtained before intestinal transplant. The source is a human donor who received an intestinal transplant. CDR3s include the opening cysteine and the closing phenylalanine or tryptophan. A D gene is named only where the DNA matches it firmly.

d_call,v_call,j_call,cdr3_nt,cdr3_aa
NA,TRBV18,TRBJ1-1,TGTGCCAGCTCACCAGTCAGGGTGGGGACTGAAGCTTTCTTT,CASSPVRVGTEAFF
TRBD1,TRBV12-5,TRBJ1-1,TGTGCTAGTGGTTTGCCCACCGGGACAGCGAACACTGAAGCTTTCTTT,CASGLPTGTANTEAFF
NA,TRBV9,TRBJ1-5,TGTGCCAGCAGCCCGGACTTATATGATCAGCCCCAGCATTTT,CASSPDLYDQPQHF
TRBD1,TRBV11-2,TRBJ1-1,TGTGCCAGCAGCTTAGGGAGGGACAGAACCCTGAACACTGAAGCTTTCTTT,CASSLGRDRTLNTEAFF
TRBD1,TRBV6-5,TRBJ1-5,TGTGCCAGCGGCCATGACAGGGGGTATCAGCCCCAGCATTTT,CASGHDRGYQPQHF
NA,TRBV23-1,TRBJ1-5,TGCGCCAGCAGTCAATGCCCGGGGGGTAGCAATCAGCCCCAGCATTTT,CASSQCPGGSNQPQHF
NA,TRBV19,TRBJ1-2,TGTGCCAGCACCGGGGAGTATGGCTACACCTTC,CASTGEYGYTF
NA,TRBV6-1,TRBJ1-1,TGTGCCAGCAGAACCGGGACAACGAACACTGAAGCTTTCTTT,CASRTGTTNTEAFF
NA,TRBV11-3,TRBJ1-1,TGTGCCAGCAGTAGGGGGGGGAACACTGAAGCTTTCTTT,CASSRGGNTEAFF
TRBD2,TRBV10-2,TRBJ2-1,TGCGCCAGCAGCACTAGCGGGGTCTACAATGAGCAGTTCTTC,CASSTSGVYNEQFF
TRBD1,TRBV6-5,TRBJ1-2,TGTGCCAGCAGTCAACAGGGGGCCTCTGGCTACACCTTC,CASSQQGASGYTF
NA,TRBV2,TRBJ2-7,TGTGCCAGCAGCCCCCGCAGGACCTACGAGCAGTACTTC,CASSPRRTYEQYF
NA,TRBV18,TRBJ1-2,TGTGCCAGCTCACCAGACAGGATAATCTATGGCTACACCTTC,CASSPDRIIYGYTF
TRBD2,TRBV2,TRBJ2-7,TGTGCCAGCAGTCGGATACTAGCGGGGGGCGTCGAGCAGTACTTC,CASSRILAGGVEQYF
NA,TRBV19,TRBJ1-1,TGTGCCAGTGGCCAGTCCCGGGCTGAAGCTTTCTTT,CASGQSRAEAFF